This T cell receptor beta chain came from a study of cytomegalovirus exposure and HLA in healthy donors. Findings and limits, study-wide: The later analysis indicated that the majority of CMV-associated TCR beta chains appeared HLA-restricted. More than 150 TCR beta chains were listed as cytomegalovirus-associated. A later analysis by the authors found several of the most significant clusters apparently linked to common viral pathogens. Three chains linked to CMV were shown in vitro to be specific for CMV antigens.

PCR amplification relied on 60 Vbeta primers (plus 13 Jbeta primers). TCRdb's copy holds only in-frame clones and misses some; the assay was immunoSEQ multiplex PCR. Recorded for this sample: roughly 36,000 clones. As to this clone: Its antigen is undetermined.

The germline V gene has CDR1 SNHLY and CDR2 FYNNEI. The CDR3 runs to 15 residues. The V and J ends lost 3 bases and 0 bases respectively, with 8 bases between them. Sequenced input: PBMCs. The rearrangement joins TRBV2 to TRBJ2-2; no reliable D call. This clonotype was obtained from a woman aged 30 to 39 in good health and CMV-seropositive. The CDR3 here is CASSDPATNTGELFF. The CDR3 DNA reads TGTGCCAGCAGTGATCCAGCGACGAACACCGGGGAGCTGTTTTTT.